This TCR beta chain emerged from a study of T-cell reconstitution after alpha-beta-depleted transplantation in children. Whole-study findings and limits: Newly made T cells mostly supplied T-cell counts and diversity one year after transplant. Some patients' high day-60 TCRbeta diversity was traced to surviving recipient T cells and thymic progenitors. Reported findings indicate that, about two months after transplant, alpha-beta T cells came from several hundred expanded clones, which were derived from non-depleted graft cells.

The authors prepared the TCRbeta library with unique molecular identifiers. MiXCR, run by TCRdb on the PCR reads, gives a single entry per CDR3 protein. The profile shows some 830,000 distinct CDR3 sequences, less than 20% of them singletons. This clonotype was observed at least ten times. Its specificity is not known. V lost 4 bases to trimming and J lost 0 bases, with 11 bases between them. The germline V gene encodes CDR1 SGHRS and CDR2 YFSETQ. The CDR3 extends over 15 amino acids. The chain employs TRBV5-1 and TRBJ2-4; tentative D call: TRBD1 (6 bases). This receptor was taken from a male patient aged 5 to 17 who had a stem cell transplant for acute lymphoblastic leukemia, so the T cells may come from the graft donor. This specimen consisted of PBMCs, mostly from graft donor cells, obtained 360 days after TCRalphabeta/CD19-depleted stem cell transplant. CDR3 in amino acids: CASSRTELAKNIQYF. CDR3 in DNA: TGCGCCAGCAGCCGGACAGAGCTAGCCAAAAACATTCAGTACTTC.